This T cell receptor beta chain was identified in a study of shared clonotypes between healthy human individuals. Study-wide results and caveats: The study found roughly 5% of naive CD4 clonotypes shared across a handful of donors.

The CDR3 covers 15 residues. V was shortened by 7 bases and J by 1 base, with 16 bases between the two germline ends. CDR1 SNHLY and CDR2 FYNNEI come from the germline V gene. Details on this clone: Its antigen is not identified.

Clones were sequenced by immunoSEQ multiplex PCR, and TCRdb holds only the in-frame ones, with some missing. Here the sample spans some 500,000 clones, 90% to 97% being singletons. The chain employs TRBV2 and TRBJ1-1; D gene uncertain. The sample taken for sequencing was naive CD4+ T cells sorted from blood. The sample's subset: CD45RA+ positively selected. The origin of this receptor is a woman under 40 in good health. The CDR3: CASKSSRPSNTEAFF. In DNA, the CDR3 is TGTGCCAGCAAGAGTAGCCGGCCCTCGAACACTGAAGCTTTCTTT.